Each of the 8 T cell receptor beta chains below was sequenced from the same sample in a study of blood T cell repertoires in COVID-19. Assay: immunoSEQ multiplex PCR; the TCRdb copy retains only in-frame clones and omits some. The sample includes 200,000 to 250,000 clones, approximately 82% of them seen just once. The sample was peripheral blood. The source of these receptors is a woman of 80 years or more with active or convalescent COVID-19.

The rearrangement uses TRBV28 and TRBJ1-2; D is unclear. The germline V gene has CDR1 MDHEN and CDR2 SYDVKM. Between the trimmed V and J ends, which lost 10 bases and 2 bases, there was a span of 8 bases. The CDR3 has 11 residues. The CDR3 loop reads CATQRNYGYTF. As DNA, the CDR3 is TGTGCCACCCAGAGGAACTATGGCTACACCTTC.

The CDR3 loop reads CASGGRGPSPLHF. CDR3 nucleotide sequence: TGTGCCAGCGGGGGCAGGGGGCCTTCACCCCTCCACTTT. The rearrangement uses TRBV19 and TRBJ1-6; TRBD1 matches at 8 bases. Germline values: CDR1 LNHDA, CDR2 SQIVND (reference sequence). The V segment lost 9 bases and the J segment 9 bases; nucleotides outside the gene matches: 7. The CDR3 consists of 13 residues.

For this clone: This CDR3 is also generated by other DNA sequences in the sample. CDR3 loop: CASSLRDTQYF. The CDR3 region has the DNA TGTGCCAGCAGCTTGAGAGATACGCAGTATTTT. The chain joins TRBV12-3 or TRBV12-4 to TRBJ2-3; D unclear. This CDR3 region has 11 residues. V lost 6 bases and J lost 5, with 6 bases in between.

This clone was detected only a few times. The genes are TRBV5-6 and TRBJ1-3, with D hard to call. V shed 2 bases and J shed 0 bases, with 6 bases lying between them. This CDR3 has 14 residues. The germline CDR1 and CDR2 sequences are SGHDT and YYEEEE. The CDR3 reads CASSFGRSGNTIYF. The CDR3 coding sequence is TGTGCCAGCAGCTTTGGGCGCTCTGGAAACACCATATATTTT.

For the CDR3, the DNA is TGTGCCAGTAAAGCGGTCAGCTCCTACAATGAGCAGTTCTTC. Encoded protein: CASKAVSSYNEQFF. The chain is built from TRBV19 and TRBJ2-1; D might be TRBD2 (5 bases). CDR1 and CDR2 from the germline V gene are LNHDA and SQIVND (reference sequence). This CDR3 is 14 amino acids long. With 7 bases removed from V and 0 bases from J, the gap between germline ends came to 10 bases. The full variable domain, rest sourced from reference TRBV19 and TRBJ2-1, is DGGITQSPKYLFRKEGQNVTLSCEQNLNHDAMYWYRQDPGQGLRLIYYSQIVNDFQKGDIAEGYSVSREKKESFPLTVTSAQKNPTAFYLCASKAVSSYNEQFFGPGTRLTVL.

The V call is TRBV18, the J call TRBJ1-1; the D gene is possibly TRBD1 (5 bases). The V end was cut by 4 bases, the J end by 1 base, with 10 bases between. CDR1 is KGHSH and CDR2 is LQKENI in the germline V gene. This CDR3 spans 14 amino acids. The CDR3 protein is CASSLTGENTEAFF. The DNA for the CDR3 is TGTGCCAGCTCACTCACAGGAGAGAACACTGAAGCTTTCTTT.

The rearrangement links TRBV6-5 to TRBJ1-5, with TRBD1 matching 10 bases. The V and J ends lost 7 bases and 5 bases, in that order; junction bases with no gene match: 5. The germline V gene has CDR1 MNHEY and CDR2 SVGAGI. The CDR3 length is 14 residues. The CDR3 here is CASKWGTGDQPQHF. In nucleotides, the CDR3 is TGTGCCAGCAAGTGGGGGACAGGGGATCAGCCCCAGCATTTT.

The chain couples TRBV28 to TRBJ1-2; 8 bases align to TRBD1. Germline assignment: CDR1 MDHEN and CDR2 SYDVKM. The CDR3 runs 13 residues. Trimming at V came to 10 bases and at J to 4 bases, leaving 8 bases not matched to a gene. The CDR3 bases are TGTGCCATCGGGACAGGCCGAGGCTATGGCTACACCTTC. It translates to CAIGTGRGYGYTF.